The present T cell receptor (beta chain) was sequenced within a study of T cell responses to AZD1222 COVID-19 vaccine. Notes on the study in general: Regions left unmutated in variants are reportedly the target of nearly half of spike-specific TCRs.

There are 15 residues in the CDR3. The V and J ends lost 1 base and 8 bases respectively, with 15 bases between them. CDR1 is SNHLY, CDR2 FYNNEI, per germline. To note about this clone: The antigen is undetermined.

Whether given at about 4 or about 12 weeks, second doses were pooled. Profiling relied on immunoSEQ multiplex PCR, and the TCRdb table lists in-frame clones only, not all of them. This sample yields around 130,000 clones, of which about 90% are seen a single time; about 2.1% belongs to the top ten. This sequence joins TRBV2 and TRBJ1-5; D gene unclear. The TCR was taken from an adult who received the AZD1222 COVID-19 vaccine. The input for sequencing was peripheral blood, taken 28 days after the second AZD1222 dose. CDR3 nucleotide sequence: TGTGCCAGCAGTGAAGTGGGTCAAGGCCTAGAGCCCCAGCATTTT. It specifies CASSEVGQGLEPQHF.